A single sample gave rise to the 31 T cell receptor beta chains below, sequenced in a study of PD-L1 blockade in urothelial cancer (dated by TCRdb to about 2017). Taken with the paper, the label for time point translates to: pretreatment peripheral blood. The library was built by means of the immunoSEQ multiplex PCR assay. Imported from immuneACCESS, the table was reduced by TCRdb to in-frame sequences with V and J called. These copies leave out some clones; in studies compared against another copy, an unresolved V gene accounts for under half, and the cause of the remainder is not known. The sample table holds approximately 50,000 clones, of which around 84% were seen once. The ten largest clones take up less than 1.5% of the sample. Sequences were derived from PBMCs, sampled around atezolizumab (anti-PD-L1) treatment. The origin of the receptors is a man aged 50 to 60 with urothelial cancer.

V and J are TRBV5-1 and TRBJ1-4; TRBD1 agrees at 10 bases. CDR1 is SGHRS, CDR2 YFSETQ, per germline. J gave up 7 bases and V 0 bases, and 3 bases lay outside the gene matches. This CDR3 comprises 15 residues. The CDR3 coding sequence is TGCGCCAGCAGCTTGGGACAGGGGGCGATTGAAAAACTGTTTTTT. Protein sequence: CASSLGQGAIEKLFF.

The CDR3 here is CAWSARPGHRNEQFF. CDR3 coding DNA: TGTGCCTGGAGTGCACGACCGGGACACCGCAATGAGCAGTTCTTC. This chain uses TRBV30 with TRBJ2-1; D is perhaps TRBD1 (6 bases). V was trimmed by 1 base and J by 6 bases, leaving 16 bases between them. The CDR3 is made up of 15 amino acids. The V gene's germline CDR1 is GTSNPN and CDR2 SVGIG (reference sequence).

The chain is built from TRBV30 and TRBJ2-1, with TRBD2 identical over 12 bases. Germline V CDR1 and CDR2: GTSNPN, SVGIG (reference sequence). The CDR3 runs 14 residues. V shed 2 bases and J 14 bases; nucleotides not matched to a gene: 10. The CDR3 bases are TGTGCCTGGAGTATAAGGCCCGGACTAGCGGGAAAGTTCTTC. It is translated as CAWSIRPGLAGKFF. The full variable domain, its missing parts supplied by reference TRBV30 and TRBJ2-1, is SQTIHQWPATLVQPVGSPLSLECTVEGTSNPNLYWYRQAAGRGLQLLFYSVGIGQISSEVPQNLSASRPQDRQFILSSKKLLLSDSGFYLCAWSIRPGLAGKFFGPGTRLTVL.

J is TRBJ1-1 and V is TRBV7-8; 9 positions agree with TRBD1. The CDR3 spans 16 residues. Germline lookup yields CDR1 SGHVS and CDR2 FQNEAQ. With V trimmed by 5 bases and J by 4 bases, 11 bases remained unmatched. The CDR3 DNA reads TGTGCCAGCAGCATGGGACAGGGTAAAGTAGTCACTGAAGCTTTCTTT. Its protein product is CASSMGQGKVVTEAFF.

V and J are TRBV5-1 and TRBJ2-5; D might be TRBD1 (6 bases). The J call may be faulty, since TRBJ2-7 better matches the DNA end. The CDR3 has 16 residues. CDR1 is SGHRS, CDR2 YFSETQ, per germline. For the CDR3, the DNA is TGCGCCAGCAGCTTATTTTCGGGACAAGTATCCTACGAGCAGTACTTC. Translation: CASSLFSGQVSYEQYF.

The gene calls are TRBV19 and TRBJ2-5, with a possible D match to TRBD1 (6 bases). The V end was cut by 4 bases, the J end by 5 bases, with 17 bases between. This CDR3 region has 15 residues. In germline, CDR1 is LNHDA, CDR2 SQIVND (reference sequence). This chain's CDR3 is CASSKTQGLVETQYF. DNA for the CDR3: TGTGCCAGTAGTAAAACACAGGGTCTGGTTGAGACCCAGTACTTC.

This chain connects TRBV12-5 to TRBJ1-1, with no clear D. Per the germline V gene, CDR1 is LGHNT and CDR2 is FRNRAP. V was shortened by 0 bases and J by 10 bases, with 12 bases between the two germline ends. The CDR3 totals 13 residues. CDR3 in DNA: TGTGCTAGTGGTTTGGTACTCGAGGGTTTAGCTTTCTTT. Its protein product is CASGLVLEGLAFF.

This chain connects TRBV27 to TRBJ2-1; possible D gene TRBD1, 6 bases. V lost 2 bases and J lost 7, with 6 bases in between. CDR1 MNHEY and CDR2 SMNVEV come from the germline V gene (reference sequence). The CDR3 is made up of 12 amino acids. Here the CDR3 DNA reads TGTGCCAGCAGTTTAACAGGGAATGAGCAGTTCTTC. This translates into CASSLTGNEQFF.

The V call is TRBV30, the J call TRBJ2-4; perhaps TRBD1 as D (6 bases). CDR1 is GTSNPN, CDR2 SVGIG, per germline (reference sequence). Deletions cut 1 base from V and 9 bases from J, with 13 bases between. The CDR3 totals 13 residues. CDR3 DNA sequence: TGTGCCTGGAGTGGGGGGCTGGTTGGCATTCAGTACTTC. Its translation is CAWSGGLVGIQYF.

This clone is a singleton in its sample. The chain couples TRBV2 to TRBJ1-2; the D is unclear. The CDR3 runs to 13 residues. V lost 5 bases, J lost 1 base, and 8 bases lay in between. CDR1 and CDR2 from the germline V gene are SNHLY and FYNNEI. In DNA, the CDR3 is TGTGCCAGCAGTCAGGCGGGTAACTATGGCTACACCTTC. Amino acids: CASSQAGNYGYTF.

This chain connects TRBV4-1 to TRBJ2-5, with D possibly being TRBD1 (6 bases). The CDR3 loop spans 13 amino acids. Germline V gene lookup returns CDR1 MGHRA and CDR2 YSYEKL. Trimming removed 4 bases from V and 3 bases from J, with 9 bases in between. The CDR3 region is CASSLRTEETQYF. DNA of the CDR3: TGCGCCAGCAGCCTCAGGACAGAAGAGACCCAGTACTTC.

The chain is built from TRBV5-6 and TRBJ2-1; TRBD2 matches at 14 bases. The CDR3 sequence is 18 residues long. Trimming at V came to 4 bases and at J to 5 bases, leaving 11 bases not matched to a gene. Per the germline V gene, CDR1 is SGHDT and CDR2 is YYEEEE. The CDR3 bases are TGTGCCAGCAGCCCGGGACTAGCGGGAGCACCAACCGACAATGAGCAGTTCTTC. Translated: CASSPGLAGAPTDNEQFF. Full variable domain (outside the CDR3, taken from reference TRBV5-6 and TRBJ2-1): DAGVTQSPTHLIKTRGQQVTLRCSPKSGHDTVSWYQQALGQGPQFIFQYYEEEERQRGNFPDRFSGHQFPNYSSELNVNALLLGDSALYLCASSPGLAGAPTDNEQFFGPGTRLTVL.

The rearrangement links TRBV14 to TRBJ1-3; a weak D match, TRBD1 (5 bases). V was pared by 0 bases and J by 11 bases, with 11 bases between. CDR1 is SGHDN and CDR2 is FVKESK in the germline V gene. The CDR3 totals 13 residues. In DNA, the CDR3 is TGTGCCAGCAGCCAAGACCAGGGCGGGGCCATATATTTT. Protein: CASSQDQGGAIYF. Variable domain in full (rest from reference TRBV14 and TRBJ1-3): EAGVTQFPSHSVIEKGQTVTLRCDPISGHDNLYWYRRVMGKEIKFLLHFVKESKQDESGMPNNRFLAERTGGTYSTLKVQPAELEDSGVYFCASSQDQGGAIYFGEGSWLTVV.

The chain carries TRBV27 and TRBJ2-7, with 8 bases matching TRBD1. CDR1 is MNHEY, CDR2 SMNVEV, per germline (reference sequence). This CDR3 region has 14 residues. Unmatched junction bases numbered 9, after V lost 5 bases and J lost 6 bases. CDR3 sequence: CASSRNQGAVEQYF. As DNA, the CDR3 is TGTGCCAGCAGTAGGAACCAGGGGGCGGTCGAGCAGTACTTC.

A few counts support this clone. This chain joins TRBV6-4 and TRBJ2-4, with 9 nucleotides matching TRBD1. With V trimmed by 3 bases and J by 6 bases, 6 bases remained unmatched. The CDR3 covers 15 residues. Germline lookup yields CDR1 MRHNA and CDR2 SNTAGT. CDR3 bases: TGTGCCAGCAGTGAAAGTGAACAGGGGGCAAACATTCAGTACTTC. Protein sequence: CASSESEQGANIQYF.

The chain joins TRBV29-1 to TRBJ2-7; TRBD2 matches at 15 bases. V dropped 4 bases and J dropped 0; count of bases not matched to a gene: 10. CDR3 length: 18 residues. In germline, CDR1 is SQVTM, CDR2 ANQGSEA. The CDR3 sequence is CSVALGTSGRISSYEQYF. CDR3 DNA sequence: TGCAGCGTTGCCCTTGGGACTAGCGGGAGGATTAGCTCCTACGAGCAGTACTTC.

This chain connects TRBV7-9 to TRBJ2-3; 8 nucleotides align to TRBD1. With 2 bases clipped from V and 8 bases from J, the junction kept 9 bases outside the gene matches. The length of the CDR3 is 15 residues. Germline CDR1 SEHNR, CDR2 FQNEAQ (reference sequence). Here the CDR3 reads CASSLIAGGAATQYF. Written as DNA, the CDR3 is TGTGCCAGCAGCTTAATTGCAGGGGGCGCAGCTACGCAGTATTTT.

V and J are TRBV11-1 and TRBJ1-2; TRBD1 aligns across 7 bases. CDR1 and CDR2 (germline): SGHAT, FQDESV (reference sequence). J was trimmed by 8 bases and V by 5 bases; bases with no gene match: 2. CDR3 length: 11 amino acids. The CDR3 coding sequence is TGTGCCAGCAGCCCACAGGGGGGCTACACCTTC. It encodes CASSPQGGYTF.

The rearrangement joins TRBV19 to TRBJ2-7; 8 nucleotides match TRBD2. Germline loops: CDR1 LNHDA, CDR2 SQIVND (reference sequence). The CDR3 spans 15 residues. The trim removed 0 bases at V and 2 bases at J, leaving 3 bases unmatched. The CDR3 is CASSIEPGGPYEQYF. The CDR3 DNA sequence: TGTGCCAGTAGTATAGAGCCGGGAGGGCCCTACGAGCAGTACTTC.

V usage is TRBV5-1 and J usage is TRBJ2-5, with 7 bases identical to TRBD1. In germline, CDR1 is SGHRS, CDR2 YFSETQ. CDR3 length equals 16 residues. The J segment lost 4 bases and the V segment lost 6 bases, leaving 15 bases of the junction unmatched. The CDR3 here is CASTPGQRISPETQYF. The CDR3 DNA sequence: TGCGCCAGCACTCCGGGACAGCGGATATCCCCAGAGACCCAGTACTTC.

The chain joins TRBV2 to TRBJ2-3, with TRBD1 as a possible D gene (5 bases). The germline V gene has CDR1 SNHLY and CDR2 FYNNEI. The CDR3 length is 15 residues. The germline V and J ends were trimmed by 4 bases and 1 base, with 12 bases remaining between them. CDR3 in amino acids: CASSGQGVGTDTQYF. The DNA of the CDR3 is TGTGCCAGCAGTGGGCAAGGGGTTGGCACAGATACGCAGTATTTT.

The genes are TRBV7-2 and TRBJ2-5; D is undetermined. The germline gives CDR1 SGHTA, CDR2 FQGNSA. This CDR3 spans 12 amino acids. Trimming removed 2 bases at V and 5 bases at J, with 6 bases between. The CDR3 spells CASSLLRETQYF. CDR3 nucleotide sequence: TGTGCCAGCAGCTTATTACGGGAGACCCAGTACTTC.

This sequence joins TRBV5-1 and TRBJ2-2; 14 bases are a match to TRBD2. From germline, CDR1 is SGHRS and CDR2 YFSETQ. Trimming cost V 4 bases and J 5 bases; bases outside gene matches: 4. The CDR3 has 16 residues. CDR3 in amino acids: CASSPGLAGETGELFF. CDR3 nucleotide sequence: TGCGCCAGCAGCCCGGGACTAGCGGGGGAGACCGGGGAGCTGTTTTTT.

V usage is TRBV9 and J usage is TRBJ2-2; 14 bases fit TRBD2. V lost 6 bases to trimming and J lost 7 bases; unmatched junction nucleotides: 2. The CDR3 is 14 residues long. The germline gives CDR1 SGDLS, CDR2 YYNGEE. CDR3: CASTGLAGGGELFF. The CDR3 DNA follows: TGTGCCAGCACTGGACTAGCGGGGGGCGGGGAGCTGTTTTTT.

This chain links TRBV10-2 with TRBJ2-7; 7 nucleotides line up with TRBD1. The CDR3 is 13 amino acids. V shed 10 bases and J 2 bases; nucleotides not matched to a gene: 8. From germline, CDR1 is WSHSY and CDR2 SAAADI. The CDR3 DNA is TGCGCCACGCAAACAGGGGCTCCCTACGAGCAGTACTTC. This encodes CATQTGAPYEQYF.

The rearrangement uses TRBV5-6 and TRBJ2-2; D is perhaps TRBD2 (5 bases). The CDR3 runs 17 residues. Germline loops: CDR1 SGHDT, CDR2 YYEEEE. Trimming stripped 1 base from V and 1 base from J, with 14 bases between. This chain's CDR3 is CASSLRLLRGNTGELFF. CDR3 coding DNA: TGTGCCAGCAGCTTGCGTCTTCTTCGGGGGAACACCGGGGAGCTGTTTTTT.

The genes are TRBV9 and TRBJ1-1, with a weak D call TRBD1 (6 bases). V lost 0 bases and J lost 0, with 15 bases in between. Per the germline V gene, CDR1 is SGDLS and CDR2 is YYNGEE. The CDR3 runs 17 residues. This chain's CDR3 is CASSVGTDSFMNTEAFF. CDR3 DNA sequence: TGTGCCAGCAGCGTAGGGACAGACTCATTCATGAACACTGAAGCTTTCTTT. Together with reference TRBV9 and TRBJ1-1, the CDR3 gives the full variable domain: DSGVTQTPKHLITATGQRVTLRCSPRSGDLSVYWYQQSLDQGLQFLIQYYNGEERAKGNILERFSAQQFPDLHSELNLSSLELGDSALYFCASSVGTDSFMNTEAFFGQGTRLTVV.

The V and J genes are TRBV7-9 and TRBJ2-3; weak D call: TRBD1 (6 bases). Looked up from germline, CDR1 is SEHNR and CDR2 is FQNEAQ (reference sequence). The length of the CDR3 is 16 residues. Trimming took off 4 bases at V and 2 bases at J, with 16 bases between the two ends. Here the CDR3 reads CASSSAGAYVTDTQYF. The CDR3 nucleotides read TGTGCCAGCAGCTCCGCAGGGGCATACGTCACAGATACGCAGTATTTT.

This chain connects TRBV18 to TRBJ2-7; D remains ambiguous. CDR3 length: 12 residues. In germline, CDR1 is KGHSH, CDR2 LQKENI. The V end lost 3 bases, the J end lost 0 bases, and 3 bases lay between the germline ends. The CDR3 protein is CASSPSSYEQYF. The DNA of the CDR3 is TGTGCCAGCTCACCGAGCTCCTACGAGCAGTACTTC.

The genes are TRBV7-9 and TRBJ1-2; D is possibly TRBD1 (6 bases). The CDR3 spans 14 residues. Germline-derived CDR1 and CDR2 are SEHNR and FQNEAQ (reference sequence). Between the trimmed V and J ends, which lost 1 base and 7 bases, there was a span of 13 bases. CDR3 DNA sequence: TGTGCCAGCAGCTTAGTTTCAGGGGCTGGTGGCTACACCTTC. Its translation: CASSLVSGAGGYTF.

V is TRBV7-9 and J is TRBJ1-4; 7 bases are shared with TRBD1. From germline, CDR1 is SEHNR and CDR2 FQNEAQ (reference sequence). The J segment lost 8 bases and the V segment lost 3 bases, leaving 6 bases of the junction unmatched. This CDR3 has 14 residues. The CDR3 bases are TGTGCCAGCAGCTTTAGACAGGGTGGGGAAAAACTGTTTTTT. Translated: CASSFRQGGEKLFF.